The 18 T cell receptor beta chains in this list originate from one sample, sequenced in a study of early T cells in non-severe SARS-CoV-2 infection. From the 5' RACE reads, TCRdb called clonotypes with MiXCR, one entry per CDR3 protein. Of 75,000 to 100,000 distinct CDR3 sequences listed, over 15% were seen once; the top ten hold 1.3%. Material for sequencing was whole blood. The source is an adult who was a healthcare worker with PCR-confirmed SARS-CoV-2 infection or an uninfected control (not recorded which).

The chain combines TRBV11-2 with TRBJ2-7; D gene unclear. This CDR3 spans 14 amino acids. The germline V and J ends were trimmed by 4 bases and 8 bases, with 18 bases remaining between them. The germline V gene encodes CDR1 SGHAT and CDR2 FQNNGV. Here the CDR3 DNA reads TGTGCCAGCAGCTCGCCCCAGGCCAGGCGCAAGCAGTACTTC. It translates to CASSSPQARRKQYF.

Regarding this clonotype: Germline and junction disagree at one end, which may indicate a read error. CDR3 region: CASGLVPAVYEQYF. The CDR3 DNA reads TGTGCCAGCGGCTTAGTTCCGGCGGTGTACGAGCAGTACTTC. The chain joins TRBV11-2 to TRBJ2-7; no firm D call. The CDR3 consists of 14 residues. Germline CDR1 reads SGHAT; CDR2 reads FQNNGV.

This clonotype was counted between two and nine times. The chain has TRBV29-1 and TRBJ2-2; tentative D call: TRBD2 (5 bases). Trimming pared 6 bases from V and 0 bases from J, leaving 11 bases between. The length of the CDR3 is 14 residues. Per the germline V gene, CDR1 is SQVTM and CDR2 is ANQGSEA. CDR3 amino acids: CSVLDWANTGELFF. CDR3 DNA sequence: TGCAGCGTATTGGACTGGGCGAACACCGGGGAGCTGTTTTTT.

The chain joins TRBV28 to TRBJ1-1; D is uncertain. The CDR3 spans 12 residues. Trimming removed 10 bases at V and 0 bases at J, with 9 bases between. Germline-derived CDR1 and CDR2 are MDHEN and SYDVKM. CDR3 bases: TGTGCCACTTATACTATGAACACTGAAGCTTTCTTT. Translating it yields CATYTMNTEAFF.

The chain recombines TRBV29-1 with TRBJ1-2; D is perhaps TRBD1 (6 bases). V was clipped by 6 bases and J by 4 bases, with 18 bases between them. Germline-derived CDR1 and CDR2 are SQVTM and ANQGSEA. This CDR3 is 14 amino acids long. The CDR3 sequence: CSVTPGRGGYGYTF. CDR3 sequence (DNA): TGCAGCGTCACCCCTGGCAGGGGAGGCTATGGCTACACCTTC.

In its sample, this clonotype was seen many times. The CDR3 reads CASSWTGLGEAFF. The CDR3 nucleotides read TGTGCCAGCAGCTGGACAGGGCTGGGTGAAGCTTTCTTT. This rearrangement joins TRBV12-3 or TRBV12-4 to TRBJ1-1; 8 nucleotides align to TRBD1. V was clipped by 6 bases and J by 7 bases; unmatched bases: 7. CDR3 length: 13 amino acids.

The sample holds a few counts of this clonotype. This chain joins TRBV19 and TRBJ2-5; 9 positions match TRBD2. This CDR3 comprises 15 residues. Germline V gene sequence: CDR1 LNHDA, CDR2 SQIVND (reference sequence). The V gene end was trimmed by 4 bases and the J gene end by 2 bases; junction bases not matched to a gene: 5. CDR3 residues: CASSTAGGWQETQYF. DNA of the CDR3: TGTGCCAGTAGTACCGCGGGAGGGTGGCAAGAGACCCAGTACTTC.

A remark on this clonotype: A much larger clone differs from this one at a single base, so this may be a read error. The rearrangement links TRBV18 to TRBJ2-5; D might be TRBD2 (5 bases). The CDR3 consists of 14 residues. Germline CDR1 KGHSH, CDR2 LQKENI. CDR3: CVSSPGGSIETQYF. The CDR3 DNA sequence: TGTGTCAGCTCACCAGGCGGGTCGATCGAGACCCAGTACTTC.

Ten or more counts support this clonotype. The chain has TRBV4-3 and TRBJ2-1, with D tentatively TRBD1 (5 bases). The V gene's germline CDR1 is LGHNA and CDR2 YSLEER. This CDR3 is 16 amino acids long. V lost 0 bases and J lost 3, with 12 bases in between. In nucleotides, the CDR3 is TGCGCCAGCAGCCAAGAGATCCAGGGTGGCTACAATGAGCAGTTCTTC. It yields the protein CASSQEIQGGYNEQFF.

Written as DNA, the CDR3 is TGTGCCAGCAGCATTGGACTAGCGGGAGCCGGTGAGCAGTTCTTC. This translates into CASSIGLAGAGEQFF. The V call is TRBV7-2, the J call TRBJ2-1; TRBD2 aligns across 13 bases. This CDR3 region has 15 residues. The ends lost 5 bases at V and 9 bases at J; junction bases unmatched: 7. Germline-derived CDR1 and CDR2 are SGHTA and FQGNSA.

The CDR3 DNA reads TGTGCCATCAGTGAGGGCAGCACAGATACGCAGTATTTT. Translation: CAISEGSTDTQYF. The chain joins TRBV10-3 to TRBJ2-3; D gene uncertain. The germline V gene encodes CDR1 ENHRY and CDR2 SYGVKD. Trimming took 2 bases from V and 0 from J, leaving 3 bases between them. The CDR3 sequence is 13 residues long.

The sample holds a few counts of this clonotype. The chain couples TRBV7-9 to TRBJ1-1; D not resolved. The germline V gene encodes CDR1 SEHNR and CDR2 FQNEAQ (reference sequence). The CDR3 is made up of 14 amino acids. Between the trimmed V and J ends, which lost 2 bases and 4 bases, there was a span of 11 bases. CDR3 nucleotides: TGTGCCAGCAGCTTACTAGGGAAGGGCACTGAAGCTTTCTTT. Protein product: CASSLLGKGTEAFF.

The V call is TRBV6-5, the J call TRBJ1-3; no reliable D call. Per the germline V gene, CDR1 is MNHEY and CDR2 is SVGAGI. The CDR3 has 15 residues. Trimming took off 0 bases at V and 4 bases at J, with 10 bases between the two ends. The DNA of the CDR3 is TGTGCCAGCAGTTACTCCCAACGGATGGGAAACACCATATATTTT. Translating gives CASSYSQRMGNTIYF.

This clonotype has only a few counts. The gene calls are TRBV7-9 and TRBJ2-2; the match to TRBD2 covers 14 bases. V was clipped by 5 bases and J by 6 bases; unmatched bases: 23. In germline, CDR1 is SEHNR, CDR2 FQNEAQ (reference sequence). The length of the CDR3 is 22 residues. In nucleotides, the CDR3 is TGTGCCAGCAGCCCTGAACGCCGGCTGGGACTAGCGGGGGCGTACGGGGCCGGGGAGCTGTTTTTT. This encodes CASSPERRLGLAGAYGAGELFF. Full variable domain (remainder filled in from reference TRBV7-9 and TRBJ2-2): DTGVSQNPRHKITKRGQNVTFRCDPISEHNRLYWYRQTLGQGPEFLTYFQNEAQLEKSRLLSDRFSAERPKGSFSTLEIQRTEQGDSAMYLCASSPERRLGLAGAYGAGELFFGEGSRLTVL.

The CDR3 reads CASSPPGGDLETQYF. CDR3 nucleotides: TGTGCCAGCAGTCCCCCAGGGGGCGATTTGGAGACCCAGTACTTC. The chain joins TRBV27 to TRBJ2-5; 8 nucleotides line up with TRBD1. From germline, CDR1 is MNHEY and CDR2 SMNVEV (reference sequence). The CDR3 spans 15 residues. V lost 5 bases to trimming and J lost 5 bases; unmatched junction nucleotides: 10.

This clonotype occurred a few times. This chain uses TRBV15 with TRBJ1-1; TRBD1 agrees at 9 bases. CDR1 LNHNV and CDR2 YYDKDF come from the germline V gene (reference sequence). The junction had 0 bases not matched to a gene; V was cut back by 5 bases and J by 8 bases. CDR3 size: 11 residues. CDR3 in DNA: TGTGCCACCAGCGGACAGGGGGAAGCTTTCTTT. Translation gives CATSGQGEAFF.

This sequence joins TRBV29-1 and TRBJ1-4; 7 bases align to TRBD1. In germline, CDR1 is SQVTM, CDR2 ANQGSEA. The CDR3 has 12 residues. Here the CDR3 DNA reads TGCAGTGGCAAGGGGGCAGATGAAAAACTGTTTTTT. It encodes CSGKGADEKLFF.

This clonotype appeared once. In nucleotides, the CDR3 is TGTGCCAGCAGTTTGGCCCTCCGCGAGCAGTACTTC. Translating gives CASSLALREQYF. V and J are TRBV28 and TRBJ2-7; D gene unclear. The germline CDR1 and CDR2 sequences are MDHEN and SYDVKM. The CDR3 is made up of 12 amino acids. Trimming shortened V by 3 bases and J by 6 bases, and 9 bases separated the two germline ends. Full variable domain (remainder filled in from reference TRBV28 and TRBJ2-7): DVKVTQSSRYLVKRTGEKVFLECVQDMDHENMFWYRQDPGLGLRLIYFSYDVKMKEKGDIPEGYSVSREKKERFSLILESASTNQTSMYLCASSLALREQYFGPGTRLTVT.